One and the same sample provided the 15 T cell receptor beta chains below, sequenced in a study of graft-versus-host responses after intestinal transplantation. Some clones are missing from TCRdb's copy, which holds only in-frame ones; the method was immunoSEQ multiplex PCR. Among about 90,000 clones listed, roughly 91% were seen once. Their recognized antigens are unknown. The source material was unstimulated CD8+ T cells sorted from spleen or lymph node cells, sampled before intestinal transplant. All receptors derive from a human donor who received an intestinal transplant.

This chain connects TRBV27 to TRBJ2-1, with TRBD2 matching over 9 bases. The J segment lost 7 bases and the V segment lost 5 bases, leaving 3 bases of the junction unmatched. This CDR3 has 13 amino acids. Germline CDR1 MNHEY, CDR2 SMNVEV (reference sequence). For the CDR3, the DNA is TGTGCCAGCAGTGTAGCGGGGGCAAATGAGCAGTTCTTC. This codes for CASSVAGANEQFF.

V gene TRBV7-9 combines with J gene TRBJ1-2, with a weak D call TRBD1 (5 bases). V dropped 1 base and J dropped 10 bases, with 16 bases sitting between them. Germline V gene sequence: CDR1 SEHNR, CDR2 FQNEAQ (reference sequence). The CDR3 runs 14 residues. CDR3 in DNA: TGTGCCAGCAGCTTAGAGCGGGACCGCCGATTCTACACCTTC. The encoded protein is CASSLERDRRFYTF.

This clone was observed once. The V and J genes are TRBV19 and TRBJ2-7; a possible D gene is TRBD1 (6 bases). V lost 3 bases and J 1 base, leaving 16 bases between the germline ends. Germline V CDR1 and CDR2: LNHDA, SQIVND (reference sequence). The CDR3 is 16 amino acids. This CDR3 is CASSISPARGSYEQYF. CDR3 nucleotides: TGTGCCAGTAGTATCTCCCCGGCCAGGGGTTCCTACGAGCAGTACTTC. Drawing the rest from reference TRBV19 and TRBJ2-7, the complete variable domain is DGGITQSPKYLFRKEGQNVTLSCEQNLNHDAMYWYRQDPGQGLRLIYYSQIVNDFQKGDIAEGYSVSREKKESFPLTVTSAQKNPTAFYLCASSISPARGSYEQYFGPGTRLTVT.

V gene TRBV19 combines with J gene TRBJ2-7; 13 nucleotides align to TRBD2. V lost 6 bases and J lost 3; bases outside the gene matches: 8. Germline loops: CDR1 LNHDA, CDR2 SQIVND (reference sequence). The CDR3 spans 16 residues. CDR3: CASRTSGLAGVYEQYF. The CDR3 DNA follows: TGTGCCAGTAGGACATCAGGACTAGCGGGAGTCTACGAGCAGTACTTC.

The chain has TRBV5-8 and TRBJ1-6, with D possibly being TRBD1 (6 bases). Trimming shortened V by 3 bases and J by 5 bases, and 12 bases separated the two germline ends. The CDR3 runs 15 residues. The germline CDR1 and CDR2 sequences are SGHTS and YDEGEE. The CDR3 is CASSWMDSHNSPLHF. In DNA, the CDR3 is TGTGCCAGCAGCTGGATGGACAGTCATAATTCACCCCTCCACTTT.

This chain joins TRBV28 and TRBJ1-1; no reliable D call. The germline V and J ends were trimmed by 4 bases and 5 bases, with 17 bases remaining between them. This CDR3 is built from 15 residues. Germline V lookup: CDR1 MDHEN, CDR2 SYDVKM. The chain's CDR3 is CASSSGFLVGTEAFF. CDR3 nucleotides: TGTGCCAGCAGTTCGGGATTTTTAGTGGGGACTGAAGCTTTCTTT.

The DNA of the CDR3 is TGTGCCTGGAGTGTAGGTGCGGGGGCCCACGAGCAGTACTTC. It codes for CAWSVGAGAHEQYF. This chain links TRBV30 with TRBJ2-7, with D perhaps matching TRBD2 (7 bases). This CDR3 is 14 amino acids long. CDR1 GTSNPN and CDR2 SVGIG come from the germline V gene (reference sequence). V was trimmed by 0 bases and J by 5 bases, leaving 14 bases between them.

CDR3 sequence (DNA): TGCGCCAGCAGCCAAGACTCGACTACCTGGATGTATGAGCAGTTCTTC. It yields the protein CASSQDSTTWMYEQFF. The rearrangement uses TRBV4-1 and TRBJ2-1; weak D call: TRBD2 (5 bases). The CDR3 has 16 residues. Per the germline V gene, CDR1 is MGHRA and CDR2 is YSYEKL. Between the trimmed V and J ends, which lost 0 bases and 8 bases, there was a span of 17 bases.

J is TRBJ2-5 and V is TRBV30, with TRBD2 identical over 9 bases. The CDR3 is 16 amino acids. V gave up 1 base and J gave up 0 bases; unmatched junction bases: 6. In germline, CDR1 is GTSNPN, CDR2 SVGIG (reference sequence). CDR3: CAWSGWLAGNQETQYF. The DNA of the CDR3 is TGTGCCTGGAGTGGGTGGCTAGCGGGAAACCAAGAGACCCAGTACTTC.

This chain connects TRBV19 to TRBJ2-1; TRBD2 matches 11 bases. The CDR3 has 17 amino acids. Trimming took 1 base from V and 4 from J; bases not matched to a gene: 6. The germline CDR1 and CDR2 sequences are LNHDA and SQIVND (reference sequence). The CDR3 loop reads CASSIAPSGGTYNEQFF. CDR3 coding DNA: TGTGCCAGTAGTATAGCCCCTAGCGGGGGGACGTACAATGAGCAGTTCTTC. The entire variable domain, with the rest obtained from reference TRBV19 and TRBJ2-1, is as follows: DGGITQSPKYLFRKEGQNVTLSCEQNLNHDAMYWYRQDPGQGLRLIYYSQIVNDFQKGDIAEGYSVSREKKESFPLTVTSAQKNPTAFYLCASSIAPSGGTYNEQFFGPGTRLTVL.

The chain has TRBV27 and TRBJ1-2; D remains unclear. Germline values: CDR1 MNHEY, CDR2 SMNVEV (reference sequence). V was pared by 5 bases and J by 5 bases, with 12 bases between. The CDR3 is 13 amino acids. The CDR3 loop reads CASSQNVFYGYTF. In DNA, the CDR3 is TGTGCCAGCAGTCAGAACGTCTTTTATGGCTACACCTTC.

The V and J genes are TRBV27 and TRBJ1-4; 10 bases align to TRBD1. The V and J ends lost 8 bases and 8 bases, in that order; junction bases with no gene match: 14. This CDR3 has 16 amino acids. Germline V gives CDR1 MNHEY, CDR2 SMNVEV (reference sequence). CDR3 DNA sequence: TGTGCCAGCCACCCTACTAGACAGGGGGCTCAGGAAAAACTGTTTTTT. It is translated as CASHPTRQGAQEKLFF.

This chain uses TRBV28 with TRBJ2-5, with D tentatively TRBD1 (6 bases). The CDR3 covers 15 residues. The V end lost 2 bases, the J end lost 5 bases, and 15 bases lay between the germline ends. The germline gives CDR1 MDHEN, CDR2 SYDVKM. As DNA, the CDR3 is TGTGCCAGCAGTTTACCCCCCCAGGGGATGGAGACCCAGTACTTC. Residues: CASSLPPQGMETQYF.

This clone was recorded only once. The chain employs TRBV6-8 and TRBJ2-7; tentative D call: TRBD1 (6 bases). Germline assignment: CDR1 MNHGY and CDR2 SAAAGT. V was pared by 0 bases and J by 2 bases, with 14 bases between. The CDR3 length is 16 residues. In DNA form, the CDR3 reads TGTGCCAGCAGTTACTCGACCGGGGACATCCCCTACGAGCAGTACTTC. Translation: CASSYSTGDIPYEQYF.

The chain has TRBV7-8 and TRBJ2-2, with D perhaps TRBD2 (6 bases). Germline-derived CDR1 and CDR2 are SGHVS and FQNEAQ. CDR3 length equals 15 residues. Between the trimmed V and J ends, which lost 5 bases and 6 bases, there was a span of 16 bases. Here the CDR3 DNA reads TGTGCCAGCAGCCCGGGATTAGGCGGGGCCGGGGAGCTGTTTTTT. Translated, it gives CASSPGLGGAGELFF.